This T cell receptor (beta chain) stems from a study of Ad26.COV2.S vaccination and SARS-CoV-2 variants. With regard to this clone: What it recognizes is unknown. Its ends do not fully match the called genes, so a read error is possible.

Treatment in this sample: roughly 18 received Ad26.COV2.S at low or high dose, single or two shots; about 5 received placebo; per-sample allocation not given. Sampling took place 63 days after the first vaccine or placebo injection. Here immunoSEQ multiplex PCR was the method, and the copy in TCRdb shows in-frame clones only, minus some. This sample has hundreds of thousands of clones, with around 90% found just once. Study-wide results and caveats: The TCR-based breadth and depth measures might underestimate overall T cell responses.

The receptor's source is a person aged 18-60 years who received the Ad26.COV2.S COVID-19 vaccine or a placebo. The sample was peripheral blood, taken in a trial of Ad26.COV2.S vaccine versus placebo.

CDR3 coding DNA: TGTGCCGGCAGTAAGACCCGAACCGCCAACTATGGCTACACCTTC. Residues: CAGSKTRTANYGYTF. The chain is built from TRBV6-5 and TRBJ1-2; no reliable D call. This CDR3 contains 15 residues. Germline V gene lookup returns CDR1 MNHEY and CDR2 SVGAGI.